The 6 T cell receptor beta chains presented below share a single source sample, sequenced in a study of blood T cell repertoires in COVID-19 (dated by TCRdb to 2020 to 2022). Libraries were constructed by the immunoSEQ multiplex PCR assay. Sourced from immuneACCESS, this table was stored by TCRdb with only in-frame sequences that have V and J called. A share of the clones is absent; for the studies checked, an unresolved V gene accounts for under half, and the remainder has no known explanation. This sample gives a few hundred thousand clones in total; about nine tenths of them show up just once. In total, the top ten clones hold approximately 11% of the sample. Sequencing was done on a sample of peripheral blood. These receptors all come from a woman in her twenties or thirties with COVID-19, enrolled during active disease.

The CDR3 DNA follows: TGTGCCAGCTCCCGGGGGTTGTTGGAAAAACTGTTTTTT. Residues: CASSRGLLEKLFF. The genes are TRBV18 and TRBJ1-4; possibly TRBD1 for D (5 bases). V was clipped by 6 bases and J by 8 bases, with 13 bases between them. The CDR3 runs 13 residues. CDR1 and CDR2 (germline): KGHSH, LQKENI.

V usage is TRBV28 and J usage is TRBJ2-2; D gene unclear. Between the trimmed V and J ends, which lost 3 bases and 1 base, there was a span of 3 bases. The CDR3 loop spans 13 amino acids. In germline, CDR1 is MDHEN, CDR2 SYDVKM. CDR3 DNA sequence: TGTGCCAGCAGTTTGAGGAACACCGGGGAGCTGTTTTTT. It is translated as CASSLRNTGELFF.

To note about this clone: The sample carries other DNA sequences with the same CDR3. This CDR3 is CASSLRQANTGELFF. CDR3 nucleotide sequence: TGTGCCAGCAGCCTCAGACAGGCGAACACCGGGGAGCTGTTTTTT. V usage is TRBV7-9 and J usage is TRBJ2-2; weak D call: TRBD1 (6 bases). V gave up 5 bases and J gave up 0 bases, with 10 bases separating them. The CDR3 consists of 15 residues. Germline CDR1 is SEHNR and CDR2 is FQNEAQ (reference sequence).

V is TRBV19 and J is TRBJ1-2; TRBD1 is a possible D gene (6 bases). The CDR3 consists of 14 residues. With 4 bases removed from V and 4 bases from J, the gap between germline ends came to 13 bases. Germline loops: CDR1 LNHDA, CDR2 SQIVND (reference sequence). CDR3 sequence: CASSTRPGVYGYTF. The DNA for the CDR3 is TGTGCCAGTAGTACCCGCCCAGGGGTCTATGGCTACACCTTC.

The chain uses TRBV7-3 and TRBJ2-5; D is unresolved. Germline V gene lookup returns CDR1 SGHTA and CDR2 FQGTGA. V gave up 0 bases and J gave up 1 base, with 6 bases separating them. The CDR3 sequence is 14 residues long. The CDR3 protein is CASSLTASQETQYF. In DNA, the CDR3 is TGTGCCAGCAGCTTAACGGCTAGCCAAGAGACCCAGTACTTC.

The chain carries TRBV6-5 and TRBJ2-7; possibly TRBD1 for D (5 bases). Between the trimmed V and J ends, which lost 6 bases and 1 base, there was a span of 16 bases. The length of the CDR3 is 15 residues. Germline V gives CDR1 MNHEY, CDR2 SVGAGI. CDR3 in amino acids: CASSTGQGTSYEQYF. DNA of the CDR3: TGTGCCAGCAGCACTGGGCAGGGCACATCCTACGAGCAGTACTTC.